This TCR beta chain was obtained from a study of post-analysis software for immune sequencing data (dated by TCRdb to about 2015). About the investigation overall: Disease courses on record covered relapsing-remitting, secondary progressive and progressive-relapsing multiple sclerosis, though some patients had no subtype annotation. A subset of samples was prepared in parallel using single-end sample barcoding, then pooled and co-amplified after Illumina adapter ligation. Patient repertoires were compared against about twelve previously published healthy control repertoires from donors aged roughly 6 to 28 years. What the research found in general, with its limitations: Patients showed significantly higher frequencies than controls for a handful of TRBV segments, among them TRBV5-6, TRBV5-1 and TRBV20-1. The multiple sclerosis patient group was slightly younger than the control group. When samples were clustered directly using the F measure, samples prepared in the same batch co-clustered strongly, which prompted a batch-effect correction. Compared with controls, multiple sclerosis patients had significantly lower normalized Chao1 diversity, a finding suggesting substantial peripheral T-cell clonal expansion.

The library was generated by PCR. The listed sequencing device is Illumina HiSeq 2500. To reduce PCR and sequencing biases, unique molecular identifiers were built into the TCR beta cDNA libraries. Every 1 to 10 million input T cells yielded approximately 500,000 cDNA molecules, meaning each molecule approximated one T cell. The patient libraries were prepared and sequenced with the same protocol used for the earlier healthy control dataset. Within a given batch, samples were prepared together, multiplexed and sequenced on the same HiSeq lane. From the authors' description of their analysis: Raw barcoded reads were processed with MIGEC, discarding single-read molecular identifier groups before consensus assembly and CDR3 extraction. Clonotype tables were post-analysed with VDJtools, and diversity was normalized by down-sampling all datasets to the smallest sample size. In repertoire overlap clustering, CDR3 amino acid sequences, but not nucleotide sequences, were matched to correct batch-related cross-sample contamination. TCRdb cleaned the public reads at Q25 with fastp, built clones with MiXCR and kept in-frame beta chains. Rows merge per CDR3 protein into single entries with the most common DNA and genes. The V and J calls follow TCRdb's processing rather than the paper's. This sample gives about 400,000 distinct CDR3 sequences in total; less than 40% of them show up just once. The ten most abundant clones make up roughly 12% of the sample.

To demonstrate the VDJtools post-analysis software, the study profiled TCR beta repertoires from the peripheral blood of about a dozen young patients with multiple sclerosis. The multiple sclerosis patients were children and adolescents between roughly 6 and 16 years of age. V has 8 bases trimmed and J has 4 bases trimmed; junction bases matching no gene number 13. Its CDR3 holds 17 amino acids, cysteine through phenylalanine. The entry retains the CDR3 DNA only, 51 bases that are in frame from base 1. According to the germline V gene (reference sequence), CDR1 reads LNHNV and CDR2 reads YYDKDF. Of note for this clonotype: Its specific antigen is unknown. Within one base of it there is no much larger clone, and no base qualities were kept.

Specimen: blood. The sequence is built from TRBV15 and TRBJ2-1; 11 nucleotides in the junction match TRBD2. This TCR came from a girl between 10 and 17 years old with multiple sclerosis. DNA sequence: TGTGCCACCTCACCGTTGGGTAGCGGGGGGGTATACAATGAGCAGTTCTTC. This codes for CATSPLGSGGVYNEQFF.